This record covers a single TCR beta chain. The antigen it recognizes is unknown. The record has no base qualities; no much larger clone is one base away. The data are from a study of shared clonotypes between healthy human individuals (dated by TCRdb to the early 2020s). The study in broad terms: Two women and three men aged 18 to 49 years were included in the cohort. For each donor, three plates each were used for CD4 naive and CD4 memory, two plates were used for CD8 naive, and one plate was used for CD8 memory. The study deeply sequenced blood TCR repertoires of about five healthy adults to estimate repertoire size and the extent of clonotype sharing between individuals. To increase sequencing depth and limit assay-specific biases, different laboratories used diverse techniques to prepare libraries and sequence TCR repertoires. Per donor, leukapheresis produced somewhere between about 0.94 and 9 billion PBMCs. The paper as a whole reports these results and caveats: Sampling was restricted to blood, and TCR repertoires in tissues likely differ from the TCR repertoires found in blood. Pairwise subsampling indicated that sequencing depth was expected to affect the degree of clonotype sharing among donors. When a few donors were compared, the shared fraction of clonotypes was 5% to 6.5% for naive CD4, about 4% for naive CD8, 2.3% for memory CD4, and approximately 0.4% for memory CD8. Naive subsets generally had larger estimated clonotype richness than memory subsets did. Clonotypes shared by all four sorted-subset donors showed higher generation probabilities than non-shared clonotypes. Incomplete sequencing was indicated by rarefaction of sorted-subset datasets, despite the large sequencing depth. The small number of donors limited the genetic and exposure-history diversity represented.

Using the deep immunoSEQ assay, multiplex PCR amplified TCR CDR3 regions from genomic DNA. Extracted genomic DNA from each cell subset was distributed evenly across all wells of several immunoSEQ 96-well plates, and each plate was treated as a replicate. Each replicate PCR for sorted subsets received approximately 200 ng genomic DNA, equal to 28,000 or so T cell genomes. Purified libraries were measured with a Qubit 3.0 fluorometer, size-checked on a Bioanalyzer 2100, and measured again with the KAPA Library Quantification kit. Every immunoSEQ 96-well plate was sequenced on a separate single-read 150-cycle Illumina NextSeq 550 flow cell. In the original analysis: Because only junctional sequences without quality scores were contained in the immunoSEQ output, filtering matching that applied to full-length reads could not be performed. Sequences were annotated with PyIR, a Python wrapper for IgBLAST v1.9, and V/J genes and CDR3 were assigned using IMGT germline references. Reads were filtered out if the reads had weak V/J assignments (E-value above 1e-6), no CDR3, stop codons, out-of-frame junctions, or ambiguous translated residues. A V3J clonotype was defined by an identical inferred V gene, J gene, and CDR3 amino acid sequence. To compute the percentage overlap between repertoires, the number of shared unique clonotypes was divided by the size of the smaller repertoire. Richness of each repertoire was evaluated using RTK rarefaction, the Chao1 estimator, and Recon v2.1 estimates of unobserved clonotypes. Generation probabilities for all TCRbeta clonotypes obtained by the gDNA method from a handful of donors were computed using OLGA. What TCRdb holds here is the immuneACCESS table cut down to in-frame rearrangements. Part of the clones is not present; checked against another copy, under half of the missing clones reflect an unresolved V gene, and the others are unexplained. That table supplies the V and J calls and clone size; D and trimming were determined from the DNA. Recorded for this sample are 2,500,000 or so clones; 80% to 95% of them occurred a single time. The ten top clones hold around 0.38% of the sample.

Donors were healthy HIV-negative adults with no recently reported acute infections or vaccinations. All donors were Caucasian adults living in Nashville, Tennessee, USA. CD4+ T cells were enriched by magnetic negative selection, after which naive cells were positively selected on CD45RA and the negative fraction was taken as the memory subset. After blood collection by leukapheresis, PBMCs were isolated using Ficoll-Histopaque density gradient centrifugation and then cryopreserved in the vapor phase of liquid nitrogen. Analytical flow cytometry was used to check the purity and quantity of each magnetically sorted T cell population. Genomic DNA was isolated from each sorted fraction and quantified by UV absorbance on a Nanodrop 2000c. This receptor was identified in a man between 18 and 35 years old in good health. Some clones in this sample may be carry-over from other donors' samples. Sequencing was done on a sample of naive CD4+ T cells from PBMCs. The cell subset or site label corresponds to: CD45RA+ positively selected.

CDR3 sequence: CASSRPGTGMYEQYF. The DNA sequence is as follows: TGTGCCAGCAGCCGCCCCGGGACAGGGATGTACGAGCAGTACTTC. The V and J segments used are TRBV7-2 and TRBJ2-7; 9 bases in the middle match TRBD1. The junction shows trimming of 5 bases on V and 4 bases on J, and the gene matches do not reach 9 bases of it. Reading the germline V gene gives CDR1 SGHTA and CDR2 FQGNSA. The CDR3 runs 15 residues from the cysteine to the phenylalanine. The CDR3 DNA has 45 bases and is translated from base 1.